What follows are 12 T cell receptor beta chains derived from one specimen sequenced in a study of T-cell reconstitution after alpha-beta-depleted transplantation in children. TCRbeta library construction was performed incorporating unique molecular identifiers. TCRdb independently ran MiXCR on the PCR reads; one entry per CDR3 protein. The sample consists of 610,000 or so distinct CDR3 sequences, 27% of them appearing once. The specimen comprised PBMCs, sampled before TCRalphabeta/CD19-depleted stem cell transplant. These receptors all stem from a boy in the first two years of life with Wiskott-Aldrich syndrome, due to receive a stem cell transplant.

This CDR3 is CSANVLGLVYEQYF. For the CDR3, the DNA is TGCAGTGCTAATGTACTGGGCCTAGTCTACGAGCAGTACTTC. The chain joins TRBV20-1 to TRBJ2-7; D not certain. Trimming left V 4 bases short and J 3 bases short, with 16 bases between. The CDR3 has 14 residues. CDR1 DFQATT and CDR2 SNEGSKA come from the germline V gene (reference sequence).

This clonotype has a handful of counts. The chain couples TRBV15 to TRBJ2-5; possible D gene TRBD1, 5 bases. V shed 3 bases and J shed 3 bases, with 8 bases lying between them. This CDR3 region has 13 residues. Germline CDR1 reads LNHNV; CDR2 reads YYDKDF (reference sequence). In DNA form, the CDR3 reads TGTGCCACCAGCAGGGACACCAAAGAGACCCAGTACTTC. Translating it yields CATSRDTKETQYF.

This clonotype was picked up many times. V gene TRBV4-2 combines with J gene TRBJ2-1, with 12 positions matching TRBD2. The CDR3 is 15 residues long. Germline CDR1 and CDR2: LGHNA and YNFKEQ. Unmatched junction bases numbered 5, after V lost 1 base and J lost 10 bases. The CDR3 DNA sequence: TGTGCCAGCAGCCAAGGACTAGCGGGAGATGCCGAGCAGTTCTTC. Translated, it gives CASSQGLAGDAEQFF.

The genes are TRBV5-1 and TRBJ2-1; 9 nucleotides align to TRBD1. V lost 1 base and J lost 6; bases outside the gene matches: 5. Germline V gene sequence: CDR1 SGHRS, CDR2 YFSETQ. CDR3 size: 15 residues. This CDR3 is CASSLTGQGFNEQFF. The CDR3 region has the DNA TGCGCCAGCAGCTTGACCGGACAGGGGTTCAATGAGCAGTTCTTC.

This clonotype was seen more than once but under ten times. V usage is TRBV5-1 and J usage is TRBJ1-1; 7 nucleotides agree with TRBD1. Germline V CDR1 and CDR2: SGHRS, YFSETQ. Unmatched junction bases numbered 4, after V lost 3 bases and J lost 5 bases. This CDR3 is 13 amino acids long. The CDR3 is CASSSLGQTEAFF. The CDR3 nucleotides are TGCGCCAGCAGCTCCCTGGGACAGACTGAAGCTTTCTTT.

This clonotype showed up just a few times. The chain uses TRBV20-1 and TRBJ2-2, with 9 bases that match TRBD2. Germline-derived CDR1 and CDR2 are DFQATT and SNEGSKA (reference sequence). V gave up 5 bases and J gave up 6 bases; unmatched junction bases: 7. The CDR3 length is 14 residues. CDR3 protein: CSACSGSHAGELFF. The CDR3 DNA follows: TGCAGTGCTTGTAGCGGGAGTCACGCCGGGGAGCTGTTTTTT.

The J gene is TRBJ2-1, the V gene TRBV20-1; 8 bases match TRBD2. The germline gives CDR1 DFQATT, CDR2 SNEGSKA (reference sequence). The CDR3 has 14 amino acids. Trimming took 5 bases from V and 9 from J; bases not matched to a gene: 12. The DNA of the CDR3 is TGCAGTGCTGCGGGACTAGATGCTCTCCTTGAGCAGTTCTTC. It translates to CSAAGLDALLEQFF.

This clonotype came up a few times. This chain uses TRBV20-1 with TRBJ2-2, with D unresolved. V shed 1 base and J shed 5 bases, with 8 bases lying between them. The CDR3 totals 13 residues. CDR1 and CDR2 from the germline V gene are DFQATT and SNEGSKA (reference sequence). CDR3: CSARVGVTGELFF. CDR3 DNA sequence: TGCAGTGCTAGAGTTGGGGTAACCGGGGAGCTGTTTTTT.

This clonotype has a single count. This chain links TRBV5-1 with TRBJ2-1; 11 bases map to TRBD2. The junction had 7 bases not matched to a gene; V was cut back by 4 bases and J by 4 bases. Germline CDR1 reads SGHRS; CDR2 reads YFSETQ. The CDR3 length is 16 residues. CDR3 in amino acids: CASSPATSGTYNEQFF. CDR3 DNA: TGCGCCAGCAGCCCGGCGACTAGCGGGACGTACAATGAGCAGTTCTTC. Together with reference TRBV5-1 and TRBJ2-1, the CDR3 gives the full variable domain: KAGVTQTPRYLIKTRGQQVTLSCSPISGHRSVSWYQQTPGQGLQFLFEYFSETQRNKGNFPGRFSGRQFSNSRSEMNVSTLELGDSALYLCASSPATSGTYNEQFFGPGTRLTVL.

V and J are TRBV3-1 and TRBJ2-1; D is perhaps TRBD1 (6 bases). The germline CDR1 and CDR2 sequences are LGHDT and YNNKEL (reference sequence). V was shortened by 1 base and J by 2 bases, with 9 bases between the two germline ends. This CDR3 spans 15 amino acids. CDR3 DNA: TGTGCCAGCAGCCAAGCAGGGGTTACCTACAATGAGCAGTTCTTC. The encoded protein is CASSQAGVTYNEQFF.

This clonotype was recorded a few times. V is TRBV5-1 and J is TRBJ2-7; a weak D match, TRBD1 (6 bases). Looked up from germline, CDR1 is SGHRS and CDR2 is YFSETQ. This CDR3 is 15 amino acids long. Trimming cost V 3 bases and J 4 bases, with 17 bases left between them. The CDR3 DNA follows: TGCGCCAGCAGCTCTCGCAGGGGCCTCGCTTACGAGCAGTACTTC. It translates to CASSSRRGLAYEQYF.

This chain joins TRBV12-3 or TRBV12-4 and TRBJ2-5; 11 nucleotides line up with TRBD2. The ends lost 4 bases at V and 4 bases at J; junction bases unmatched: 11. The CDR3 is made up of 17 amino acids. The CDR3 region is CASSSTGTSGRGETQYF. The DNA for the CDR3 is TGTGCCAGCAGTTCGACCGGGACTAGCGGCCGGGGAGAGACCCAGTACTTC.